One sample yielded the 18 T cell receptor beta chains listed below, sequenced in a study of blood T cell repertoires in COVID-19. The table came from immunoSEQ multiplex PCR; TCRdb's copy has only in-frame clones and leaves some out. The sample yields approximately 260,000 clones, over 70% seen once. The material sequenced was peripheral blood. These receptors came from a woman in her seventies with COVID-19, enrolled during active disease.

The rearrangement joins TRBV5-1 to TRBJ2-3, with D unclear. Germline lookup yields CDR1 SGHRS and CDR2 YFSETQ. V gave up 0 bases and J gave up 3 bases, with 5 bases separating them. The CDR3 sequence is 13 residues long. This chain's CDR3 is CASSLDRTDTQYF. The CDR3 DNA is TGCGCCAGCAGCTTGGACAGAACAGATACGCAGTATTTT. Filled out from reference TRBV5-1 and TRBJ2-3, the complete variable domain reads KAGVTQTPRYLIKTRGQQVTLSCSPISGHRSVSWYQQTPGQGLQFLFEYFSETQRNKGNFPGRFSGRQFSNSRSEMNVSTLELGDSALYLCASSLDRTDTQYFGPGTRLTVL.

In this sample, this clone turned up once. J is TRBJ1-2 and V is TRBV2; no definite D call. V lost 2 bases and J lost 2, with 9 bases in between. Germline-derived CDR1 and CDR2 are SNHLY and FYNNEI. This CDR3 contains 14 residues. CDR3 sequence (DNA): TGTGCCAGCAGTGAAAAACAGTGGAACTATGGCTACACCTTC. Translated, it gives CASSEKQWNYGYTF.

The chain has TRBV4-1 and TRBJ1-5; 11 nucleotides line up with TRBD1. Per germline, CDR1 MGHRA and CDR2 YSYEKL. The CDR3 contains 15 residues. With V trimmed by 4 bases and J by 7 bases, 6 bases remained unmatched. The CDR3: CASSLGTGGNQPQHF. The CDR3 DNA sequence: TGCGCCAGCAGCCTCGGGACAGGGGGGAACCAGCCCCAGCATTTT.

J is TRBJ2-2 and V is TRBV19, with TRBD2 identical over 7 bases. The CDR3 covers 15 residues. Germline CDR1 reads LNHDA; CDR2 reads SQIVND (reference sequence). J gave up 4 bases and V 10 bases, and 12 bases lay outside the gene matches. In nucleotides, the CDR3 is TGTGCCACTGCCCCAGCGGGCGGGGGCACCGGGGAGCTGTTTTTT. It is translated as CATAPAGGGTGELFF. The full variable domain, with the rest looked up from reference TRBV19 and TRBJ2-2, is DGGITQSPKYLFRKEGQNVTLSCEQNLNHDAMYWYRQDPGQGLRLIYYSQIVNDFQKGDIAEGYSVSREKKESFPLTVTSAQKNPTAFYLCATAPAGGGTGELFFGEGSRLTVL.

The rearrangement links TRBV11-2 to TRBJ2-1, with 9 bases that match TRBD2. This CDR3 is built from 15 residues. The junction had 7 bases not matched to a gene; V was cut back by 6 bases and J by 4 bases. From germline, CDR1 is SGHAT and CDR2 FQNNGV. DNA for the CDR3: TGTGCCAGCAGTTCAACGGCGGGAGGGTACAATGAGCAGTTCTTC. Protein sequence: CASSSTAGGYNEQFF. Full variable domain (missing parts from reference TRBV11-2 and TRBJ2-1): EAGVAQSPRYKIIEKRQSVAFWCNPISGHATLYWYQQILGQGPKLLIQFQNNGVVDDSQLPKDRFSAERLKGVDSTLKIQPAKLEDSAVYLCASSSTAGGYNEQFFGPGTRLTVL.

This chain uses TRBV28 with TRBJ1-6, with a tentative D call TRBD1 (5 bases). Germline values: CDR1 MDHEN, CDR2 SYDVKM. Trimming stripped 3 bases from V and 10 bases from J, with 16 bases between. There are 15 residues in the CDR3. The CDR3 sequence: CASSLLTGNVSPLHF. In DNA form, the CDR3 reads TGTGCCAGCAGTTTGCTTACAGGCAACGTATCACCCCTCCACTTT.

The chain recombines TRBV27 with TRBJ1-3; D gene unclear. This CDR3 spans 13 amino acids. V was pared by 5 bases and J by 4 bases, with 9 bases between. Germline values: CDR1 MNHEY, CDR2 SMNVEV (reference sequence). The CDR3 loop is CASSTTRGNTIYF. The DNA for the CDR3 is TGTGCCAGCAGTACTACACGGGGAAACACCATATATTTT.

The chain combines TRBV4-2 with TRBJ2-7, with 11 bases that match TRBD2. This CDR3 is built from 17 residues. V lost 1 base, J lost 2 bases, and 7 bases stayed unmatched. Germline loops: CDR1 LGHNA, CDR2 YNFKEQ. The CDR3 spells CASSQATGTSGTYEQYF. The CDR3 nucleotides read TGTGCCAGCAGCCAAGCAACCGGGACTAGCGGCACCTACGAGCAGTACTTC.

This clone has a count of ten or more. V and J are TRBV19 and TRBJ2-2, with 7 bases fitting TRBD1. The trim removed 3 bases at V and 3 bases at J, leaving 4 bases unmatched. The CDR3 runs 15 residues. CDR1 is LNHDA and CDR2 is SQIVND in the germline V gene (reference sequence). The CDR3 bases are TGTGCCAGTAGTATTGAGACAGGGTACACCGGGGAGCTGTTTTTT. It is translated as CASSIETGYTGELFF.

V usage is TRBV5-1 and J usage is TRBJ2-7, with TRBD2 identical over 7 bases. J gave up 6 bases and V 0 bases, and 6 bases lay outside the gene matches. The V gene's germline CDR1 is SGHRS and CDR2 YFSETQ. CDR3 length equals 14 residues. CDR3 bases: TGCGCCAGCAGCTTGGCGGGCGGGAGCCCCGAGCAGTACTTC. Encoded protein: CASSLAGGSPEQYF.

This clone has a single count. The gene calls are TRBV19 and TRBJ2-1, with a possible D match to TRBD2 (6 bases). Germline CDR1 is LNHDA and CDR2 is SQIVND (reference sequence). V shed 3 bases and J shed 5 bases, with 14 bases lying between them. This CDR3 comprises 15 residues. CDR3 in DNA: TGTGCCAGTAGTATTTCTGGGACTTCTCACAATGAGCAGTTCTTC. The encoded protein is CASSISGTSHNEQFF.

The chain joins TRBV5-1 to TRBJ2-7; 11 bases are shared with TRBD1. With 2 bases clipped from V and 3 bases from J, the junction kept 13 bases outside the gene matches. This CDR3 region has 18 residues. CDR1 SGHRS and CDR2 YFSETQ come from the germline V gene. CDR3 DNA sequence: TGCGCCAGCAGCTTACAGGGACAGGGGGACCCCGGCAACTACGAGCAGTACTTC. It yields the protein CASSLQGQGDPGNYEQYF.

CDR3 loop: CSVESGSGADTQYF. The CDR3 nucleotides read TGCAGCGTTGAAAGCGGGAGTGGTGCAGATACGCAGTATTTT. The rearrangement joins TRBV29-1 to TRBJ2-3, with 8 nucleotides matching TRBD2. Unmatched junction bases numbered 5, after V lost 2 bases and J lost 4 bases. This CDR3 spans 14 amino acids. The germline gives CDR1 SQVTM, CDR2 ANQGSEA.

The chain combines TRBV20-1 with TRBJ2-1; no clear D. CDR3 length: 13 amino acids. V was trimmed by 3 bases and J by 3 bases, leaving 9 bases between them. The germline V gene encodes CDR1 DFQATT and CDR2 SNEGSKA (reference sequence). The CDR3 loop reads CSASTTGYNEQFF. The CDR3 nucleotides read TGCAGTGCTAGTACCACCGGCTACAATGAGCAGTTCTTC.

The rearrangement links TRBV19 to TRBJ2-2; TRBD2 is a possible D gene (5 bases). Trimming pared 0 bases from V and 6 bases from J, leaving 14 bases between. The germline CDR1 and CDR2 sequences are LNHDA and SQIVND (reference sequence). This CDR3 has 16 residues. CDR3 in DNA: TGTGCCAGTAGTATAGACGCGGGCCCCAGAGCCGGGGAGCTGTTTTTT. It is translated as CASSIDAGPRAGELFF. The full variable domain, rest sourced from reference TRBV19 and TRBJ2-2, is DGGITQSPKYLFRKEGQNVTLSCEQNLNHDAMYWYRQDPGQGLRLIYYSQIVNDFQKGDIAEGYSVSREKKESFPLTVTSAQKNPTAFYLCASSIDAGPRAGELFFGEGSRLTVL.

The gene calls are TRBV24-1 and TRBJ1-2, with a possible D match to TRBD1 (6 bases). Germline lookup yields CDR1 KGHDR and CDR2 SFDVKD. Trimming left V 9 bases short and J 3 bases short, with 10 bases between. The CDR3 spans 12 residues. The CDR3 coding sequence is TGTGCCACCCTACAGGGTTACTATGGCTACACCTTC. It encodes CATLQGYYGYTF.

The count of this clone is one. This rearrangement joins TRBV24-1 to TRBJ1-2; TRBD1 matches 9 bases. The germline V gene encodes CDR1 KGHDR and CDR2 SFDVKD. The CDR3 spans 15 residues. V lost 3 bases to trimming and J lost 5 bases; unmatched junction nucleotides: 6. CDR3 in DNA: TGTGCCACCAGTGATCCCGGGACAGGGAGTTATGGCTACACCTTC. Protein sequence: CATSDPGTGSYGYTF.

The genes are TRBV7-8 and TRBJ2-1; 11 nucleotides agree with TRBD2. The V segment lost 2 bases and the J segment 4 bases; nucleotides outside the gene matches: 4. Germline V CDR1 and CDR2: SGHVS, FQNEAQ. This CDR3 is built from 16 residues. In nucleotides, the CDR3 is TGTGCCAGCAGCTTAATTGTAGCGGGAGGGTACAATGAGCAGTTCTTC. Protein product: CASSLIVAGGYNEQFF.